These 30 T cell receptor beta chains were sequenced from one sample in a study of cytomegalovirus exposure and HLA in healthy donors. Use of 60 Vbeta and 13 Jbeta primers characterized the PCR. The assay was immunoSEQ multiplex PCR, and TCRdb's table has in-frame clones only and misses some. Its clone listing holds about 33,000 clones. Sequenced input: PBMCs. The receptors shown here come from a man in his forties or fifties in good health and CMV-seronegative.

The CDR3 DNA sequence: TGTGCCAGCACGTCTAGCGGTTCCTACGAGCAGTACTTC. This gives the protein CASTSSGSYEQYF. The V gene is TRBV6-1, the J gene TRBJ2-7; the match to TRBD2 covers 7 bases. Germline CDR1 MNHNS, CDR2 SASEGT. The CDR3 runs 13 residues. V shed 7 bases, J shed 1 base, and the junction held 4 bases outside the gene matches.

This chain joins TRBV30 and TRBJ2-3, with 7 bases identical to TRBD2. CDR3 length: 13 amino acids. The ends lost 7 bases at V and 0 bases at J; junction bases unmatched: 4. Germline V gives CDR1 GTSNPN, CDR2 SVGIG (reference sequence). CDR3 amino acids: CAYSSGSTDTQYF. The CDR3, as DNA: TGTGCCTACTCTAGCGGTAGCACAGATACGCAGTATTTT.

The V call is TRBV4-1, the J call TRBJ2-1, with TRBD2 as a possible D gene (5 bases). CDR1 is MGHRA and CDR2 is YSYEKL in the germline V gene. The CDR3 runs 13 residues. Trimming took 3 bases from V and 7 from J, leaving 10 bases between them. The CDR3 sequence: CASSQDPGNEQFF. In DNA, the CDR3 is TGCGCCAGCAGCCAGGATCCGGGAAATGAGCAGTTCTTC.

The V call is TRBV4-3, the J call TRBJ2-1, with 8 bases aligning to TRBD2. This CDR3 comprises 18 residues. Germline trimming cut 0 bases from V and 7 bases from J; bases unmatched to any gene: 14. Germline CDR1 and CDR2: LGHNA and YSLEER. The CDR3 region is CASSQDSSGGGRLNEQFF. CDR3 nucleotides: TGCGCCAGCAGCCAAGATTCTAGCGGTGGCGGGAGGTTGAATGAGCAGTTCTTC.

The chain uses TRBV5-1 and TRBJ1-5; TRBD1 agrees at 9 bases. In germline, CDR1 is SGHRS, CDR2 YFSETQ. Trimming at V came to 0 bases and at J to 6 bases, leaving 4 bases not matched to a gene. The CDR3 runs to 15 residues. The CDR3 region is CASSLGTGASQPQHF. In nucleotides, the CDR3 is TGCGCCAGCAGCTTGGGGACAGGGGCTAGTCAGCCCCAGCATTTT. Filled out from reference TRBV5-1 and TRBJ1-5, the complete variable domain reads KAGVTQTPRYLIKTRGQQVTLSCSPISGHRSVSWYQQTPGQGLQFLFEYFSETQRNKGNFPGRFSGRQFSNSRSEMNVSTLELGDSALYLCASSLGTGASQPQHFGDGTRLSIL.

The chain joins TRBV6-5 to TRBJ2-7, with TRBD1 matching 9 bases. Germline values: CDR1 MNHEY, CDR2 SVGAGI. The CDR3 runs 15 residues. V lost 6 bases, J lost 0 bases, and 6 bases stayed unmatched. Written as DNA, the CDR3 is TGTGCCAGCAGGGCAGGGACAGGGAGCTCCTACGAGCAGTACTTC. Its protein product is CASRAGTGSSYEQYF.

The chain is built from TRBV5-1 and TRBJ1-4, with TRBD1 matching over 10 bases. Germline values: CDR1 SGHRS, CDR2 YFSETQ. This CDR3 is 14 amino acids long. V was clipped by 4 bases and J by 8 bases; unmatched bases: 5. This CDR3 is CASSPDRGREKLFF. The CDR3 bases are TGCGCCAGCAGCCCAGACAGGGGGCGCGAAAAACTGTTTTTT.

The chain combines TRBV19 with TRBJ2-7; 12 nucleotides align to TRBD2. Germline V gene data show CDR1 as LNHDA and CDR2 as SQIVND (reference sequence). The CDR3 loop spans 15 amino acids. Germline trimming cut 3 bases from V and 2 bases from J; bases unmatched to any gene: 2. In DNA form, the CDR3 reads TGTGCCAGTAGTATCGGACTAGCGGGGACCTACGAGCAGTACTTC. Amino acids: CASSIGLAGTYEQYF.

The chain employs TRBV18 and TRBJ2-7, with D possibly matching TRBD1 (6 bases). This CDR3 is 15 amino acids long. The germline CDR1 and CDR2 sequences are KGHSH and LQKENI. V lost 1 base and J lost 0, with 10 bases in between. CDR3 sequence (DNA): TGTGCCAGCTCACCACGGGAAGGGGGCTCCTACGAGCAGTACTTC. The encoded protein is CASSPREGGSYEQYF.

The genes are TRBV27 and TRBJ1-1, with D perhaps TRBD1 (5 bases). The CDR3 extends over 15 amino acids. Germline CDR1 and CDR2: MNHEY and SMNVEV (reference sequence). V lost 5 bases to trimming and J lost 6 bases, with 19 bases between them. The CDR3, as DNA: TGTGCCAGCAGTGGACACCCTCCTGAACTGGCTGAAGCTTTCTTT. It encodes CASSGHPPELAEAFF.

V is TRBV7-2 and J is TRBJ1-1, with D hard to call. This CDR3 has 13 amino acids. Trimming pared 2 bases from V and 4 bases from J, leaving 8 bases between. Germline-derived CDR1 and CDR2 are SGHTA and FQGNSA. The CDR3 DNA reads as TGTGCCAGCAGCTTAAACCCAGGCACTGAAGCTTTCTTT. Amino acid sequence: CASSLNPGTEAFF.

Concerning this clone: Different DNA sequences within this sample yield the same CDR3. V and J are TRBV6-4 and TRBJ2-3; TRBD2 matches at 12 bases. J gave up 3 bases and V 2 bases, and 0 bases lay outside the gene matches. The CDR3 contains 15 residues. From germline, CDR1 is MRHNA and CDR2 SNTAGT. The CDR3 loop reads CASSDGTSGTDTQYF. The CDR3 nucleotides are TGTGCCAGCAGTGACGGGACTAGCGGGACAGATACGCAGTATTTT.

The chain joins TRBV11-3 to TRBJ1-1, with a weak D call TRBD1 (5 bases). Per germline, CDR1 SGHNT and CDR2 YENEEA. The CDR3 has 15 amino acids. Trimming took 6 bases from V and 4 from J, leaving 18 bases between them. The CDR3 region is CASRSSVGGGTEAFF. As DNA, the CDR3 is TGTGCCAGCAGGTCTAGTGTCGGGGGTGGCACTGAAGCTTTCTTT.

V and J are TRBV28 and TRBJ2-7; D is perhaps TRBD1 (6 bases). Germline CDR1 reads MDHEN; CDR2 reads SYDVKM. The CDR3 consists of 14 residues. The V end lost 8 bases, the J end lost 6 bases, and 20 bases lay between the germline ends. The CDR3 bases are TGTGCCAGCTCCAGACAGGTGGGACCCGGCGAGCAGTACTTC. It encodes CASSRQVGPGEQYF.

The rearrangement links TRBV5-1 to TRBJ2-7, with D maybe TRBD2 (5 bases). V was pared by 2 bases and J by 0 bases, with 9 bases between. The germline CDR1 and CDR2 sequences are SGHRS and YFSETQ. CDR3 length: 14 residues. The CDR3 reads CASSFSGSSYEQYF. CDR3 DNA: TGCGCCAGCAGCTTTAGTGGGAGCTCCTACGAGCAGTACTTC.

The chain joins TRBV20-1 to TRBJ1-1; 8 bases map to TRBD1. The CDR3 covers 11 residues. Germline CDR1 is DFQATT and CDR2 is SNEGSKA (reference sequence). The CDR3 bases are TGCAGCAGGGCACAGGGGGCTGAAGCTTTCTTT. This encodes CSRAQGAEAFF.

This rearrangement joins TRBV15 to TRBJ1-5; TRBD1 matches at 9 bases. Germline V gives CDR1 LNHNV, CDR2 YYDKDF (reference sequence). The ends lost 3 bases at V and 6 bases at J; junction bases unmatched: 6. There are 15 residues in the CDR3. The CDR3 sequence is CATSSGQGFGQPQHF. The CDR3, as DNA: TGTGCCACCAGCAGCGGACAGGGGTTCGGTCAGCCCCAGCATTTT.

The rearrangement links TRBV5-1 to TRBJ2-7, with 11 positions matching TRBD1. Unmatched junction bases numbered 2, after V lost 1 base and J lost 2 bases. This CDR3 is built from 15 residues. The germline V gene encodes CDR1 SGHRS and CDR2 YFSETQ. The CDR3: CASSLRGQGAYEQYF. The CDR3 bases are TGCGCCAGCAGCTTGAGGGGACAGGGGGCCTACGAGCAGTACTTC.

V usage is TRBV30 and J usage is TRBJ1-3; D possibly corresponds to TRBD1 (5 bases). The CDR3 runs to 11 residues. Between the trimmed V and J ends, which lost 5 bases and 11 bases, there was a span of 13 bases. Per the germline V gene, CDR1 is GTSNPN and CDR2 is SVGIG (reference sequence). The CDR3 nucleotides read TGTGCCTGGGCTTCAGGGAACCCCATATATTTT. The encoded protein is CAWASGNPIYF.

CDR3 loop: CASSASTKRLAANRTDTQYF. CDR3 bases: TGTGCCAGCAGCGCCTCGACCAAGCGACTAGCGGCCAATCGCACAGATACGCAGTATTTT. The gene calls are TRBV9 and TRBJ2-3; 9 bases are shared with TRBD2. This CDR3 is 20 amino acids long. Trimming removed 3 bases from V and 1 base from J; junction bases left unmatched: 18. CDR1 is SGDLS and CDR2 is YYNGEE in the germline V gene.

The chain links TRBV29-1 to TRBJ2-7; the match to TRBD2 covers 11 bases. The CDR3 runs 13 residues. The V gene end was trimmed by 7 bases and the J gene end by 4 bases; junction bases not matched to a gene: 6. The V gene's germline CDR1 is SQVTM and CDR2 ANQGSEA. CDR3 protein: CSALPSGRYEQYF. The CDR3 nucleotides are TGCAGCGCCTTGCCTAGCGGGAGGTACGAGCAGTACTTC.

The chain links TRBV7-9 to TRBJ2-1; TRBD2 is a possible D gene (6 bases). CDR1 is SEHNR and CDR2 is FQNEAQ in the germline V gene (reference sequence). This CDR3 spans 16 amino acids. The V gene lost 3 bases and the J gene lost 5 bases, with 17 bases spanning the gap. Here the CDR3 DNA reads TGTGCCAGCAGCTTCATTCCCAGCGGGCAGAACAATGAGCAGTTCTTC. Its protein product is CASSFIPSGQNNEQFF.

The CDR3 protein is CASSLTDRANYGYTF. The CDR3 DNA sequence: TGTGCCAGCAGCCTGACCGACAGAGCTAACTATGGCTACACCTTC. This chain connects TRBV11-2 to TRBJ1-2; TRBD1 might be the D (5 bases). Germline values: CDR1 SGHAT, CDR2 FQNNGV. The CDR3 loop spans 15 amino acids. With 5 bases removed from V and 0 bases from J, the gap between germline ends came to 13 bases.

The J gene is TRBJ2-7, the V gene TRBV6-6, with no clear D. CDR1 is MNHNY and CDR2 is SVGAGI in the germline V gene (reference sequence). The CDR3 is made up of 13 amino acids. V dropped 6 bases and J dropped 0 bases, with 9 bases sitting between them. In DNA form, the CDR3 reads TGTGCCAGCAGGGAGCGAAGCTCCTACGAGCAGTACTTC. Amino acid sequence: CASRERSSYEQYF.

This chain connects TRBV29-1 to TRBJ2-7; 10 bases are shared with TRBD2. In germline, CDR1 is SQVTM, CDR2 ANQGSEA. V lost 6 bases and J lost 4; bases outside the gene matches: 3. This CDR3 has 12 amino acids. CDR3 region: CSVGTSEYEQYF. DNA of the CDR3: TGCAGCGTGGGGACTAGCGAGTACGAGCAGTACTTC.

The chain carries TRBV30 and TRBJ1-3; tentative D call: TRBD1 (6 bases). The germline V and J ends were trimmed by 4 bases and 3 bases, with 10 bases remaining between them. Per germline, CDR1 GTSNPN and CDR2 SVGIG (reference sequence). There are 13 residues in the CDR3. CDR3 in amino acids: CAWNRGGGNTIYF. In DNA, the CDR3 is TGTGCCTGGAATCGAGGGGGTGGAAACACCATATATTTT.

The CDR3 is CASGSGGDEEKLFF. CDR3 DNA: TGTGCTAGTGGTTCGGGAGGGGACGAAGAAAAACTGTTTTTT. The V gene is TRBV12-5, the J gene TRBJ1-4; D may be TRBD1 (5 bases). The V gene's germline CDR1 is LGHNT and CDR2 FRNRAP. With 4 bases removed from V and 8 bases from J, the gap between germline ends came to 14 bases. The CDR3 extends over 14 amino acids. The full variable domain, rest sourced from reference TRBV12-5 and TRBJ1-4, is DARVTQTPRHKVTEMGQEVTMRCQPILGHNTVFWYRQTMMQGLELLAYFRNRAPLDDSGMPKDRFSAEMPDATLATLKIQPSEPRDSAVYFCASGSGGDEEKLFFGSGTQLSVL.

The chain is built from TRBV19 and TRBJ2-3; 9 nucleotides match TRBD1. The germline V gene encodes CDR1 LNHDA and CDR2 SQIVND (reference sequence). V gave up 4 bases and J gave up 4 bases; unmatched junction bases: 6. This CDR3 spans 15 amino acids. CDR3 sequence: CASSTLGQGSDTQYF. In nucleotides, the CDR3 is TGTGCCAGTAGTACTTTGGGACAGGGTTCAGATACGCAGTATTTT.

J is TRBJ2-3 and V is TRBV10-3, with 7 bases lining up with TRBD1. This CDR3 is 14 amino acids long. Germline V CDR1 and CDR2: ENHRY, SYGVKD. J lost 1 base, V lost 8 bases, and 6 bases had no gene match. The CDR3 nucleotides read TGTGCCATCGGTCTAGGGGGCGGCACAGATACGCAGTATTTT. This sequence encodes CAIGLGGGTDTQYF.

The V and J genes are TRBV29-1 and TRBJ1-1; D unresolved. Germline CDR1 is SQVTM and CDR2 is ANQGSEA. This CDR3 spans 18 amino acids. V was cut by 5 bases and J by 1 base, with 26 bases left in between. CDR3: CSVHPEGPGPTRNTEAFF. The CDR3 nucleotides are TGCAGCGTTCACCCCGAGGGTCCCGGGCCTACCAGGAACACTGAAGCTTTCTTT. Based on the CDR3 plus reference TRBV29-1 and TRBJ1-1, the full variable domain is SAVISQKPSRDICQRGTSLTIQCQVDSQVTMMFWYRQQPGQSLTLIATANQGSEATYESGFVIDKFPISRPNLTFSTLTVSNMSPEDSSIYLCSVHPEGPGPTRNTEAFFGQGTRLTVV.